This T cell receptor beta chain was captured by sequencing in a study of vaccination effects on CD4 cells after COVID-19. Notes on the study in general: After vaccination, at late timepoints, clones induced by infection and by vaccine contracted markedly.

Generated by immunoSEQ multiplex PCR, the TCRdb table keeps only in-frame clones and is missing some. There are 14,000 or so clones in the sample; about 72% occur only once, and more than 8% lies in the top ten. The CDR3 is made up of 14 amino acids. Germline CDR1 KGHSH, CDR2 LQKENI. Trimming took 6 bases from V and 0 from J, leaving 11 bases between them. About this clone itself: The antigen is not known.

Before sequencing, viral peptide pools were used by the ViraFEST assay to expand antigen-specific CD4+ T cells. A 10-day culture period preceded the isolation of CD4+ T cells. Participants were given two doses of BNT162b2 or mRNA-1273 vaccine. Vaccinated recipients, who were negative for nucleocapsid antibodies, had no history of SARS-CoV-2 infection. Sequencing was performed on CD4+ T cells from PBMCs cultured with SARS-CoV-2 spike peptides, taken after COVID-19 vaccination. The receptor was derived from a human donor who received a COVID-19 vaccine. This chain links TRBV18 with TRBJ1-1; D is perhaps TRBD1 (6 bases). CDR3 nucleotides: TGTGCCAGCTCCCTCAACAGGGTGAACACTGAAGCTTTCTTT. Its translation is CASSLNRVNTEAFF.